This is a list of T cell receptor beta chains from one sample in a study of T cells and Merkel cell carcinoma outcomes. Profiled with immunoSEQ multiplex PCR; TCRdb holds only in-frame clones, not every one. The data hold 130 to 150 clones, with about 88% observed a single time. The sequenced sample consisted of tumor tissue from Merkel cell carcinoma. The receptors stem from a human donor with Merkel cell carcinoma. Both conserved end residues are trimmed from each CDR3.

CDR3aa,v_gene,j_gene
ASSAGRPFTDTQY,TRBV18,TRBJ2-3
ASSYSSGNTIY,TRBV6-6,TRBJ1-3
ASTEVIANTGELF,TRBV6-1,TRBJ2-2
ASTADSGANVLT,TRBV5-4,TRBJ2-6
ASSLAGLNTGELF,TRBV7-9,TRBJ2-2
ASSLSAIQTGELF,TRBV5-4,TRBJ2-2
ASSVEPGGEQY,TRBV9,TRBJ2-7
ASSRRALANYGYT,TRBV6-5,TRBJ1-2
ASKGQGFGYT,TRBV6-5,TRBJ1-2
ASSGRTDTQY,TRBV7-2,TRBJ2-3
ASSPGLSGNTDTQY,TRBV18,TRBJ2-3
ASSQRLANEQF,TRBV4-3,TRBJ2-1
ARQERTLNQPQH,TRBV28,TRBJ1-5
ASSDGTAGELF,TRBV5-4,TRBJ2-2
TSSQIDEQF,TRBV4-1,TRBJ2-1
ASRPGLAGDPEQY,TRBV13,TRBJ2-7
ASSRQYPEGNIQY,TRBV6-6,TRBJ2-4
ASSLTRGGRDTQY,TRBV4-1,TRBJ2-3
ASSPGQGKPGANVLT,TRBV19,TRBJ2-6
ASSMGGLAKNIQY,TRBV19,TRBJ2-4
ASSYLGGDNYGYT,TRBV6-6,TRBJ1-2
ASSLEGGGFDTQY,TRBV11-2,TRBJ2-3
ASSQDSGSGIRDTQY,TRBV4-3,TRBJ2-3
ARSASPPRERCHEQF,TRBV7-5,TRBJ2-1
ASSHGGLAGYYEQY,TRBV14,TRBJ2-7
ASSESRTSGDTQY,TRBV6-1,TRBJ2-3
ASSLRDRDTEAF,TRBV7-9,TRBJ1-1
ATSSGHKNIQY,TRBV15,TRBJ2-4
ASRREGGNEQF,TRBV11-2,TRBJ2-1
SVEERQGWNEQF,TRBV29-1,TRBJ2-1
ASSTAYEQY,TRBV10-2,TRBJ2-7
ASSPGLADNKQF,TRBV5-1,TRBJ2-1
ASSLGTSGYYEQY,TRBV7-2,TRBJ2-7
ASSQGTTDTQY,TRBV14,TRBJ2-3
ASSEGYRGQETQY,TRBV2,TRBJ2-5
ASSLGGTGVRNTEAF,TRBV7-9,TRBJ1-1
ASSLDSQGADTQY,TRBV5-4,TRBJ2-3
ASSVEAGTSGTDTQY,TRBV9,TRBJ2-3
SQGGQGDGYT,TRBV29-1,TRBJ1-2
ASSPLQGSHNEQF,TRBV5-1,TRBJ2-1
ASSESTGPGYEQY,TRBV10-1,TRBJ2-7
PGSHMRKRESYGYT,TRBV22-1,TRBJ1-2
ASSRGLLSSYEQY,TRBV28,TRBJ2-7
ASSLVPGSGETQY,TRBV7-2,TRBJ2-5
SVEDLSLREQF,TRBV29-1,TRBJ2-1
ASSEADCGSETQY,TRBV6-1,TRBJ2-5
ASGLPSDLSGNTIY,TRBV12-5,TRBJ1-3
ASGTELTPSNTGELF,TRBV11-2,TRBJ2-2
ASSLSADSGARETQY,TRBV7-2,TRBJ2-5
ASSLTTSGSSYNEQF,TRBV28,TRBJ2-1